This T cell receptor (beta chain) is drawn from a study of CD8 T cells in ankylosing spondylitis. Trimming shortened V by 3 bases and J by 4 bases, and 10 bases separated the two germline ends. The CDR3 runs 15 residues. This clonotype was detected a few times. Its antigen is unknown. The study, taken as a whole, reports: It was reported that disease-linked clones were significantly enriched in matched ankylosing spondylitis synovial fluid. A motif of eight or nine highly homologous TCR beta variants was seen as apparently characteristic of ankylosing spondylitis blood.

TCRdb re-derived calls from the 5' RACE reads in MiXCR, one entry per CDR3 protein. Of about 330,000 distinct CDR3 sequences detected, approximately 8% appear once; the ten largest clones hold approximately 15%. This receptor was taken from a male donor with ankylosing spondylitis. V and J are TRBV12-3 or TRBV12-4 and TRBJ2-6; D uncertain. The sequenced sample consisted of blood, either unsorted or a sorted T cell fraction (not recorded which). Here the CDR3 reads CASSLAGHGANVLTF. In DNA form, the CDR3 reads TGTGCCAGCAGTTTGGCCGGGCACGGGGCCAACGTCCTGACTTTC.